Each of the 29 T cell receptor beta chains below was sequenced from the same sample in a study of Graves' ophthalmopathy and Graves' hyperthyroidism. Amplified material comprised TCR beta CDR3 regions derived from RNA transcripts. RT-PCR was first run with HTBI primers, then multiplex PCR in a second round. TCRdb itself ran the multiplex PCR reads through MiXCR, one entry per CDR3 protein. This sample has over 150,000 distinct CDR3 sequences, with approximately 40% found just once. Sequencing was performed on peripheral blood. The receptors stem from a woman between 35 and 50 years old with Graves' ophthalmopathy.

This clonotype was detected only once. The rearrangement links TRBV12-3 or TRBV12-4 to TRBJ1-5; tentative D call: TRBD1 (5 bases). Trimming took off 6 bases at V and 5 bases at J, with 11 bases between the two ends. The CDR3 has 13 residues. Written as DNA, the CDR3 is TGTGCCAGCAGGGGGGTTCGAGATCAGCCCCAGCATTTT. Its translation is CASRGVRDQPQHF.

This clonotype came up many times. The CDR3 DNA follows: TGTGCCAGCAGTATAACAGGGGGCGCATTGAGGACAGATACGCAGTATTTT. Translated: CASSITGGALRTDTQYF. The chain links TRBV6-4 to TRBJ2-3; 9 bases fit TRBD1. V lost 5 bases, J lost 3 bases, and 12 bases stayed unmatched. CDR3 length equals 17 residues. Germline values: CDR1 MRHNA, CDR2 SNTAGT.

At least ten counts were recorded for this clonotype. This sequence joins TRBV27 and TRBJ1-1; D gene uncertain. The CDR3 runs 14 residues. Looked up from germline, CDR1 is MNHEY and CDR2 is SMNVEV (reference sequence). Deletions cut 3 bases from V and 6 bases from J, with 14 bases between. The CDR3 DNA is TGTGCCAGCAGTTTTGGAGGTTTAGGGTCTGAAGCTTTCTTT. Residues: CASSFGGLGSEAFF.

This chain joins TRBV11-2 and TRBJ1-1, with TRBD1 as a possible D gene (5 bases). CDR3 size: 16 residues. The V end lost 5 bases, the J end lost 3 bases, and 19 bases lay between the germline ends. Germline CDR1 and CDR2: SGHAT and FQNNGV. CDR3 coding DNA: TGTGCCAGCAGCCACCTTCCCGGGGGTGAGGACACTGAAGCTTTCTTT. Protein sequence: CASSHLPGGEDTEAFF.

This clonotype was found once. This sequence joins TRBV28 and TRBJ2-5, with D maybe TRBD2 (5 bases). The CDR3 runs to 14 residues. V lost 1 base, J lost 1 base, and 7 bases lay in between. Germline lookup yields CDR1 MDHEN and CDR2 SYDVKM. This chain's CDR3 is CASSLSAGQETQYF. Written as DNA, the CDR3 is TGTGCCAGCAGTTTATCTGCGGGCCAAGAGACCCAGTACTTC. The full variable domain, with the rest looked up from reference TRBV28 and TRBJ2-5, is DVKVTQSSRYLVKRTGEKVFLECVQDMDHENMFWYRQDPGLGLRLIYFSYDVKMKEKGDIPEGYSVSREKKERFSLILESASTNQTSMYLCASSLSAGQETQYFGPGTRLLVL.

This clonotype was found many times. For the CDR3, the DNA is TGTGCCAGCACTGATGGGGGGCGAGGGACCCAGTACTTC. It encodes CASTDGGRGTQYF. This sequence joins TRBV25-1 and TRBJ2-5, with D perhaps given as TRBD1 or TRBD2 (6 bases each). CDR3 length: 13 residues. With 7 bases removed from V and 7 bases from J, the gap between germline ends came to 16 bases. CDR1 is MGHDK and CDR2 is SYGVNS in the germline V gene. The complete variable domain, with remaining parts taken from reference TRBV25-1 and TRBJ2-5, reads EADIYQTPRYLVIGTGKKITLECSQTMGHDKMYWYQQDPGMELHLIHYSYGVNSTEKGDLSSESTVSRIRTEHFPLTLESARPSHTSQYLCASTDGGRGTQYFGPGTRLLVL.

This clonotype has a handful of counts. The chain uses TRBV6-1 and TRBJ2-7; 8 bases are a match to TRBD2. V shed 7 bases and J 2 bases; nucleotides not matched to a gene: 7. This CDR3 is built from 14 residues. The germline V gene has CDR1 MNHNS and CDR2 SASEGT. The CDR3 bases are TGTGCCAGCAATATCGGCGGGAGGACCTACGAGCAGTACTTC. It specifies CASNIGGRTYEQYF.

In this sample, this clonotype turned up many times. The chain employs TRBV11-1 and TRBJ2-5; D is uncertain. Trimming removed 2 bases from V and 5 bases from J, with 9 bases in between. CDR1 SGHAT and CDR2 FQDESV come from the germline V gene (reference sequence). The CDR3 spans 13 residues. The CDR3 DNA reads as TGTGCCAGCAGCTTAAACTTCCCGGAGACCCAGTACTTC. This gives the protein CASSLNFPETQYF.

This clonotype was observed a single time. The rearrangement links TRBV9 to TRBJ1-1, with D hard to call. This CDR3 is built from 13 residues. Germline V CDR1 and CDR2: SGDLS, YYNGEE. The V and J ends lost 1 base and 1 base respectively, with 5 bases between them. The CDR3 reads CASSVITNTEAFF. The CDR3 DNA reads TGTGCCAGCAGCGTAATCACGAACACTGAAGCTTTCTTT.

This clonotype was recorded at least ten times. The V gene is TRBV12-3 or TRBV12-4, the J gene TRBJ1-2; D possibly corresponds to TRBD1 (6 bases). The V end lost 7 bases, the J end lost 0 bases, and 12 bases lay between the germline ends. The CDR3 loop spans 14 amino acids. As DNA, the CDR3 is TGTGCCAGCATCCGAGGGGGAACTAACTATGGCTACACCTTC. It codes for CASIRGGTNYGYTF.

This clonotype occurred many times. The gene calls are TRBV29-1 and TRBJ2-7, with a tentative D call TRBD1 (6 bases). Germline assignment: CDR1 SQVTM and CDR2 ANQGSEA. Deletions cut 6 bases from V and 3 bases from J, with 12 bases between. The CDR3 length is 12 residues. Here the CDR3 DNA reads TGCAGCGTAACAGGGCAAAGCTACGAGCAGTACTTC. This codes for CSVTGQSYEQYF.

V and J are TRBV12-3 or TRBV12-4 and TRBJ2-3, with TRBD2 matching over 10 bases. V shed 3 bases and J 3 bases; nucleotides not matched to a gene: 0. This CDR3 is 14 amino acids long. The CDR3 DNA follows: TGTGCCAGCAGTTTTAGCGGGAGGACAGATACGCAGTATTTT. Protein: CASSFSGRTDTQYF.

This clonotype appeared many times. This rearrangement joins TRBV20-1 to TRBJ2-2; D not certain. The CDR3 has 16 amino acids. Germline CDR1 is DFQATT and CDR2 is SNEGSKA (reference sequence). Trimming took 1 base from V and 5 from J, leaving 17 bases between them. The CDR3 DNA follows: TGCAGTGCTAGAGCCGCAGCTAACAGCTGGACCGGGGAGCTGTTTTTT. Its translation is CSARAAANSWTGELFF.

This clonotype has a count of ten or more. The J gene is TRBJ1-1, the V gene TRBV11-2; 7 bases agree with TRBD1. This CDR3 has 14 amino acids. V lost 5 bases, J lost 12 bases, and 15 bases stayed unmatched. Germline V gene lookup returns CDR1 SGHAT and CDR2 FQNNGV. This CDR3 reads CASSLMGDQGETFF. The DNA for the CDR3 is TGTGCCAGCAGCCTAATGGGGGACCAGGGGGAAACTTTCTTT.

At least ten counts were recorded for this clonotype. A much larger clone differs from this one at a single base, so this may be a read error. V is TRBV12-3 or TRBV12-4 and J is TRBJ1-5; a weak D match, TRBD1 (6 bases). V dropped 5 bases and J dropped 9 bases, with 20 bases sitting between them. The CDR3 is 15 amino acids. The CDR3 DNA follows: TGTGCCAGCAGTCCCATGGGGGCTGGTAGTCGGCCCCAGCATTTT. It specifies CASSPMGAGSRPQHF.

The chain recombines TRBV30 with TRBJ2-5; 8 bases are a match to TRBD1. The CDR3 is 15 residues long. With V trimmed by 2 bases and J by 6 bases, 11 bases remained unmatched. Germline values: CDR1 GTSNPN, CDR2 SVGIG (reference sequence). CDR3 nucleotide sequence: TGTGCCTGGAGTCATGGCAGGGGGCTGAGTAAGACCCAGTACTTC. Amino acids: CAWSHGRGLSKTQYF.

This clonotype was recorded once. The rearrangement links TRBV6-4 to TRBJ1-6; D gene uncertain. V lost 3 bases to trimming and J lost 7 bases, with 10 bases between them. This CDR3 has 14 residues. CDR1 is MRHNA, CDR2 SNTAGT, per germline. The CDR3 DNA reads TGTGCCAGCAGTGAGGGAATGGGGAATTCACCCCTCCACTTT. Translation: CASSEGMGNSPLHF.

The table lists this clonotype with a few counts. V is TRBV12-3 or TRBV12-4 and J is TRBJ1-6; D is undetermined. The CDR3 extends over 12 amino acids. Deletions cut 3 bases from V and 7 bases from J, with 4 bases between. CDR3 sequence: CASSFDNSPLHF. CDR3 nucleotides: TGTGCCAGCAGTTTCGACAATTCACCCCTCCACTTT.

There are many counts of this clonotype. V usage is TRBV9 and J usage is TRBJ2-2; D call uncertain. V was cut by 0 bases and J by 4 bases, with 13 bases left in between. CDR3 size: 16 residues. CDR1 is SGDLS, CDR2 YYNGEE, per germline. The CDR3 region is CASSVVGSVGTGELFF. CDR3 DNA: TGTGCCAGCAGCGTAGTGGGTAGTGTGGGCACCGGGGAGCTGTTTTTT.

V is TRBV2 and J is TRBJ2-5, with unresolved D. V lost 5 bases and J 4 bases, leaving 5 bases between the germline ends. The CDR3 spans 11 residues. Looked up from germline, CDR1 is SNHLY and CDR2 is FYNNEI. CDR3: CASSKGETQYF. In DNA form, the CDR3 reads TGTGCCAGCAGTAAAGGAGAGACCCAGTACTTC.

This clonotype has a handful of counts. The chain recombines TRBV15 with TRBJ1-2; D remains ambiguous. Germline V gene sequence: CDR1 LNHNV, CDR2 YYDKDF (reference sequence). CDR3 length: 14 residues. V was cut by 0 bases and J by 7 bases, with 12 bases left in between. The CDR3 coding sequence is TGTGCCACCAGCAGAGATAGGGCGGGGAGTGGCTACACCTTC. This encodes CATSRDRAGSGYTF.

This clonotype was detected many times. V usage is TRBV25-1 and J usage is TRBJ1-5; no firm D call. The germline V gene has CDR1 MGHDK and CDR2 SYGVNS. The CDR3 length is 14 residues. V lost 1 base and J 3 bases, leaving 7 bases between the germline ends. CDR3 loop: CASSEFSLNQPQHF. CDR3 sequence (DNA): TGTGCCAGCAGTGAATTTAGTCTCAATCAGCCCCAGCATTTT.

This clonotype has a count of ten or more. This chain joins TRBV12-5 and TRBJ1-6; 7 bases align to TRBD1. CDR1 LGHNT and CDR2 FRNRAP come from the germline V gene. This CDR3 has 14 amino acids. Unmatched junction bases numbered 9, after V lost 7 bases and J lost 9 bases. CDR3 DNA: TGTGCTAGTGCCTCACAGGGGATTCGTTCACCCCTCCACTTT. This sequence encodes CASASQGIRSPLHF.

V is TRBV29-1 and J is TRBJ2-5; unclear D gene. The CDR3 spans 13 residues. CDR1 is SQVTM, CDR2 ANQGSEA, per germline. The V gene lost 2 bases and the J gene lost 1 base, with 8 bases spanning the gap. The CDR3 region is CSVERPAQETQYF. Here the CDR3 DNA reads TGCAGCGTTGAACGCCCAGCCCAAGAGACCCAGTACTTC.

The chain is built from TRBV6-1 and TRBJ1-1, with D uncertain. This CDR3 region has 13 residues. The V end was cut by 2 bases, the J end by 11 bases, with 15 bases between. Germline CDR1 reads MNHNS; CDR2 reads SASEGT. DNA for the CDR3: TGTGCCAGCAGTGAATTGGCGGCCGTTTGGGCTTTCTTT. Amino acids: CASSELAAVWAFF.

This clonotype was recorded many times. At one of its ends the junction is not consistent with the germline gene, which may arise from a read error. The chain employs TRBV7-8 and TRBJ1-2, with D perhaps matching TRBD1 (5 bases). In germline, CDR1 is SGHVS, CDR2 FQNEAQ. CDR3 length: 13 residues. Here the CDR3 reads CASSLLPGDVGIW. The CDR3 DNA reads TGTGCCAGCAGCCTACTACCTGGGGACGTCGGGATTTGG.

This clonotype has at least ten counts. J is TRBJ1-5 and V is TRBV11-2; no clear D. Trimming stripped 0 bases from V and 7 bases from J, with 10 bases between. This CDR3 spans 14 amino acids. Germline assignment: CDR1 SGHAT and CDR2 FQNNGV. The chain's CDR3 is CASSLEGFEQPQHF. The CDR3 bases are TGTGCCAGCAGCTTAGAAGGGTTCGAACAGCCCCAGCATTTT.

This chain uses TRBV6-5 with TRBJ2-5; the D gene could be TRBD1 or TRBD2 (5 bases each). Per the germline V gene, CDR1 is MNHEY and CDR2 is SVGAGI. Trimming took 8 bases from V and 4 from J, leaving 14 bases between them. This CDR3 contains 13 residues. The DNA of the CDR3 is TGTGCCAGCGGACATGGAGGCGGAGAGACCCAGTACTTC. Protein: CASGHGGGETQYF.

This clonotype was observed a handful of times. The gene calls are TRBV6-1 and TRBJ2-5, with 8 bases identical to TRBD1. The CDR3 length is 14 residues. Germline V gene lookup returns CDR1 MNHNS and CDR2 SASEGT. V trimming: 7 bases; J trimming: 5 bases; junction bases outside the gene matches: 9. The CDR3 nucleotides are TGTGCCAGCAATGGACAGGGTTTGCTGGAGACCCAGTACTTC. This gives the protein CASNGQGLLETQYF.